Listed below are T cell receptor beta chains from one sample, sequenced in a study of blood T cell repertoires in COVID-19. Data came from immunoSEQ multiplex PCR; TCRdb stores just in-frame clones and leaves some out. The profile shows 100,000 to 120,000 clones, about nine tenths of them singletons. Specimen: peripheral blood. All receptors come from a woman between 45 and 65 years old with acute or convalescent COVID-19. CDR3s leave out the opening cysteine and the closing phenylalanine or tryptophan. The order of the fields is J gene, V gene, CDR3 protein.

TRBJ1-5,TRBV6-2/TRBV6-3,ASSYGHPRQGDSDQPQH
TRBJ2-7,TRBV12-3/TRBV12-4,ASSRGGLGEQY
TRBJ2-1,TRBV2,ASSDLAVSYNEQF
TRBJ1-2,TRBV7-9,ASSLIGQGHT
TRBJ2-2,TRBV28,AIQKGRGLITGELF
TRBJ2-3,TRBV29-1,SVGYSGRTDTQY
TRBJ2-5,TRBV19,ASSSRWQGEETQY
TRBJ1-2,TRBV2,ARGTGPGYT
TRBJ2-1,TRBV11-2,ASSLATGTSGSGEQF
TRBJ1-2,TRBV6-5,ASSFDRGPYGYT
TRBJ2-5,TRBV30,AWGGQSLGETQY
TRBJ1-2,TRBV7-2,ASSFSRDNYPGYT
TRBJ1-1,TRBV28,ASSLGGSQTEAF
TRBJ2-5,TRBV7-9,ASSPRQVETQY
TRBJ2-2,TRBV10-2,ASSRGIITGELF
TRBJ1-3,TRBV12-5,ASGSGDTIY
TRBJ2-7,TRBV7-9,ASSLARQTYEQY
TRBJ1-2,TRBV6-5,ASSQDSFYGYT
TRBJ1-2,TRBV19,ASTVGAGSYGYT
TRBJ1-3,TRBV9,ASSVGAGNSGNTIY
TRBJ2-1,TRBV7-3,ASSLRLAPYNEQF
TRBJ2-1,TRBV11-3,ASSPGTRDGDEQF
TRBJ1-5,TRBV7-2,ASSLGGQGGRDQPQH
TRBJ2-5,TRBV6-5,ASRRFLQGQETQY
TRBJ1-5,TRBV10-2,ASSDSIATQPQH
TRBJ1-4,TRBV28,ASIKAGNEKLF
TRBJ2-6,TRBV10-1,ASKTRGQSGANVLT
TRBJ1-3,TRBV9,ASSPSGAGNTIY
TRBJ1-2,TRBV5-1,ASSPGAGVYGYT